Listed below are T cell receptor beta chains from one sample, sequenced in a study of cytomegalovirus exposure and HLA in healthy donors. Repertoires were generated with immunoSEQ multiplex PCR, while TCRdb's copy carries only in-frame clones and drops some. The table lists roughly 110,000 clones, over 65% of them singletons. The sequenced sample consisted of PBMCs. These TCRs come from a female donor in good health and CMV-seronegative. CDR3s include the opening cysteine and the closing phenylalanine or tryptophan. D genes are given only for firm matches. The size field is filled for only some rows; it gives once, few, many or a size class.

TRBJ1-2,medium-sized,TRBV27,NA,TGTGCCAGCAGTTTATCTGGACAGACTAAATATGGCTACACCTTC,CASSLSGQTKYGYTF
TRBJ2-1,NA,TRBV5-8,NA,TGTGCCAGCATTATTATTCAGGGGGGCAATGAGCAGTTCTTC,CASIIIQGGNEQFF
TRBJ2-1,NA,TRBV2,TRBD2,TGTGCCAGCAAAGTCGGGACTAGGTCGTTAAATGAGCAGTTCTTC,CASKVGTRSLNEQFF
TRBJ1-6,NA,TRBV30,TRBD1,TGTGCCTGGAGTGTTGGGACAGGAAGAAATTCACCCCTCCACTTT,CAWSVGTGRNSPLHF
TRBJ1-1,NA,TRBV7-2,TRBD1,TGTGCCAGCAGCTTATACAGGGGTATGAACACTGAAGCTTTCTTT,CASSLYRGMNTEAFF
TRBJ1-1,NA,TRBV18,TRBD1,TGTGCCAGCTCACCTCGGACAGGGCCCACCCCGACTGAAGCTTTCTTT,CASSPRTGPTPTEAFF
TRBJ1-4,NA,TRBV13,TRBD1,TGTGCCAGCAGCTTACAGGGGGAACGTGAAAAACTGTTTTTT,CASSLQGEREKLFF
TRBJ1-1,NA,TRBV11-2,NA,TGTGCCAGCAGCATGGGGCAGGGGACTGAAGCTTTCTTT,CASSMGQGTEAFF
TRBJ2-7,NA,TRBV30,TRBD1,TGTGCCTGGAGTGCCGGGACAGGGACGTACGAGCAGTACTTC,CAWSAGTGTYEQYF
TRBJ1-3,NA,TRBV7-9,NA,TGTGCCAGCAGCTTAGACCACGGGAGGGTCTCTGGAAACGCCATATATTTT,CASSLDHGRVSGNAIYF
TRBJ2-1,NA,TRBV5-1,TRBD2,TGCGCCAGCAGCCTGCGACTAGCGTGGGGCAATGAGCAGTTCTTC,CASSLRLAWGNEQFF
TRBJ2-5,NA,TRBV2,TRBD2,TGTGCCAGCAGTGTCGCGCTAGCGGGGGGGCTGCAAGAGACCCAGTACTTC,CASSVALAGGLQETQYF
TRBJ1-1,many,TRBV6-1,NA,TGTGCCAGCCACATGAACACTGAAGCTTTCTTT,CASHMNTEAFF
TRBJ2-7,NA,TRBV7-8,NA,TGTGCCACCGGGGCAGGGGCCACCTACGAGCAGTACTTC,CATGAGATYEQYF
TRBJ1-4,NA,TRBV4-1,NA,TGCGCCAGCAGCCTACGTATCCCCCAGCGTGCAACTAATGAAAAACTGTTTTTT,CASSLRIPQRATNEKLFF
TRBJ1-1,few,TRBV27,TRBD1,TGTGCCAGCAGACAATCAAGGGGGCGCAGTACTGAAGCTTTCTTT,CASRQSRGRSTEAFF
TRBJ1-1,NA,TRBV5-6,TRBD1,TGTGCCAGCAGCTGGCAGACAGGGTACACTGAAGCTTTCTTT,CASSWQTGYTEAFF
TRBJ1-1,NA,TRBV13,NA,TGTGCCAGCAGGCTTCCCTCCCAGGGCACTGAAGCTTTCTTT,CASRLPSQGTEAFF
TRBJ2-3,NA,TRBV11-2,TRBD1,TGTGCCAGCAGCTCCGGGACAGCCAGCACAGATACGCAGTATTTT,CASSSGTASTDTQYF
TRBJ1-4,NA,TRBV2,NA,TGTGCCAGCAAAATAGGAGCAACTAATGAAAAACTGTTTTTT,CASKIGATNEKLFF